Presented here are 15 T cell receptor beta chains from one specimen sequenced in a study of Ad26.COV2.S vaccination and SARS-CoV-2 variants. Treatment in this sample: roughly 19 received Ad26.COV2.S at low or high dose, single or two shots; roughly five received placebo; per-sample allocation not given. The study sampled participants on day 63 after the first vaccine or placebo injection. Sequenced by immunoSEQ multiplex PCR; TCRdb stores in-frame clones only, minus some. Here the sample spans some 390,000 clones, roughly nine tenths being singletons. Sequenced material: peripheral blood, taken in a trial of Ad26.COV2.S vaccine versus placebo. Source of these receptors: a person between 18 and 65 years old who received the Ad26.COV2.S COVID-19 vaccine or a placebo.

This sequence joins TRBV9 and TRBJ1-2, with a tentative D call TRBD1 (6 bases). CDR3 length: 13 residues. CDR1 and CDR2 from the germline V gene are SGDLS and YYNGEE. With 0 bases removed from V and 4 bases from J, the gap between germline ends came to 7 bases. The CDR3 DNA reads TGTGCCAGCAGCGTAGACAGGGCCTATGGCTACACCTTC. Protein: CASSVDRAYGYTF.

This chain joins TRBV6-4 and TRBJ2-7; TRBD1 agrees at 8 bases. The CDR3 loop spans 13 amino acids. The V gene's germline CDR1 is MRHNA and CDR2 SNTAGT. The trim removed 7 bases at V and 5 bases at J, leaving 7 bases unmatched. The chain's CDR3 is CASTMDREHEQYF. CDR3 DNA: TGTGCCAGCACTATGGACAGGGAGCACGAGCAGTACTTC.

The chain carries TRBV19 and TRBJ1-4; 7 nucleotides line up with TRBD1. The V segment lost 6 bases and the J segment 7 bases; nucleotides outside the gene matches: 8. This CDR3 spans 14 amino acids. Germline CDR1 and CDR2: LNHDA and SQIVND (reference sequence). The CDR3 nucleotides read TGTGCCAGTAGAAACAGGGGCGGTCCTGAAAAACTGTTTTTT. This gives the protein CASRNRGGPEKLFF. Full variable domain (outside the CDR3, taken from reference TRBV19 and TRBJ1-4): DGGITQSPKYLFRKEGQNVTLSCEQNLNHDAMYWYRQDPGQGLRLIYYSQIVNDFQKGDIAEGYSVSREKKESFPLTVTSAQKNPTAFYLCASRNRGGPEKLFFGSGTQLSVL.

This chain uses TRBV4-1 with TRBJ2-5; tentative D call: TRBD2 (5 bases). CDR3 length: 14 residues. The V and J ends lost 1 base and 4 bases respectively, with 10 bases between them. Germline CDR1 is MGHRA and CDR2 is YSYEKL. CDR3 amino acids: CASSQGPGIETQYF. The CDR3 coding sequence is TGCGCCAGCAGCCAAGGGCCGGGGATAGAGACCCAGTACTTC.

In this sample, this clone turned up once. The rearrangement links TRBV4-1 to TRBJ1-2; the D gene is possibly TRBD1 (6 bases). Germline CDR1 is MGHRA and CDR2 is YSYEKL. V lost 1 base and J lost 3, with 15 bases in between. CDR3 length: 16 residues. CDR3 loop: CASSQGGGRKDYGYTF. CDR3 DNA: TGCGCCAGCAGCCAAGGCGGGGGGCGAAAGGACTATGGCTACACCTTC.

J is TRBJ2-7 and V is TRBV19; the D gene is possibly TRBD1 (6 bases). Germline V CDR1 and CDR2: LNHDA, SQIVND (reference sequence). Trimming removed 5 bases from V and 5 bases from J, with 10 bases in between. The CDR3 runs to 12 residues. The CDR3 here is CASSRNRDEQYF. CDR3 DNA sequence: TGTGCCAGTAGTCGGAACAGGGACGAGCAGTACTTC.

The chain joins TRBV5-6 to TRBJ1-1, with D possibly matching TRBD1 (5 bases). There are 13 residues in the CDR3. Trimming took off 0 bases at V and 3 bases at J, with 6 bases between the two ends. Looked up from germline, CDR1 is SGHDT and CDR2 is YYEEEE. DNA of the CDR3: TGTGCCAGCAGCTTGGGGGGACACACTGAAGCTTTCTTT. Translating gives CASSLGGHTEAFF.

The chain employs TRBV6-5 and TRBJ2-5, with TRBD2 matching 11 bases. V gave up 0 bases and J gave up 4 bases; unmatched junction bases: 1. Germline lookup yields CDR1 MNHEY and CDR2 SVGAGI. This CDR3 comprises 15 residues. The CDR3, as DNA: TGTGCCAGCAGTTACTCCGGGACTAGCGGAGAGACCCAGTACTTC. Its translation: CASSYSGTSGETQYF.

This chain links TRBV7-6 with TRBJ1-1; the D gene is possibly TRBD1 (6 bases). CDR1 and CDR2 from the germline V gene are SGHVS and FNYEAQ. V was shortened by 1 base and J by 8 bases, with 11 bases between the two germline ends. This CDR3 is built from 13 residues. The CDR3 sequence is CASSLEGTGEAFF. CDR3 coding DNA: TGTGCCAGCAGCTTAGAGGGAACAGGGGAAGCTTTCTTT.

The rearrangement uses TRBV6-5 and TRBJ1-1; D unresolved. CDR1 and CDR2 from the germline V gene are MNHEY and SVGAGI. The ends were cut back, 2 bases at V and 3 bases at J, with 7 bases in the middle. This CDR3 region has 13 residues. The CDR3 nucleotides are TGTGCCAGCAGTTACACCGGGCACACTGAAGCTTTCTTT. It codes for CASSYTGHTEAFF.

The chain is built from TRBV7-2 and TRBJ2-7; D unclear. This CDR3 is built from 15 residues. The germline gives CDR1 SGHTA, CDR2 FQGNSA. The V end lost 1 base, the J end lost 0 bases, and 10 bases lay between the germline ends. The CDR3 is CASSLGGRLSYEQYF. The CDR3 DNA sequence: TGTGCCAGCAGCTTAGGCGGACGTCTCTCCTACGAGCAGTACTTC. The entire variable domain, with the rest obtained from reference TRBV7-2 and TRBJ2-7, is as follows: GAGVSQSPSNKVTEKGKDVELRCDPISGHTALYWYRQSLGQGLEFLIYFQGNSAPDKSGLPSDRFSAERTGGSVSTLTIQRTQQEDSAVYLCASSLGGRLSYEQYFGPGTRLTVT.

This chain links TRBV7-2 with TRBJ2-7; 9 bases align to TRBD1. The junction had 12 bases not matched to a gene; V was cut back by 5 bases and J by 4 bases. This CDR3 is built from 16 residues. The germline CDR1 and CDR2 sequences are SGHTA and FQGNSA. CDR3 amino acids: CASSLSGTGYRYEQYF. CDR3 bases: TGTGCCAGCAGCCTGTCCGGGACAGGGTATCGGTACGAGCAGTACTTC.

The chain combines TRBV6-5 with TRBJ1-1; D is unclear. Trimming removed 1 base at V and 6 bases at J, with 9 bases between. This CDR3 region has 13 residues. Germline values: CDR1 MNHEY, CDR2 SVGAGI. This chain's CDR3 is CASSYFQTSEAFF. CDR3 bases: TGTGCCAGCAGTTACTTTCAGACATCTGAAGCTTTCTTT.

V and J are TRBV6-5 and TRBJ2-2; perhaps TRBD1 as D (5 bases). This CDR3 has 14 residues. V gave up 2 bases and J gave up 6 bases, with 10 bases separating them. Germline V lookup: CDR1 MNHEY, CDR2 SVGAGI. CDR3 region: CASSYVAGSGELFF. CDR3 DNA: TGTGCCAGCAGTTACGTCGCAGGGTCCGGGGAGCTGTTTTTT.

The genes are TRBV2 and TRBJ2-7; D is perhaps TRBD1 (6 bases). The germline V gene has CDR1 SNHLY and CDR2 FYNNEI. The CDR3 contains 14 residues. Trimming stripped 4 bases from V and 3 bases from J, with 13 bases between. CDR3 sequence: CASSGSRTVYEQYF. CDR3 sequence (DNA): TGTGCCAGCAGTGGGTCCCGGACAGTCTACGAGCAGTACTTC.